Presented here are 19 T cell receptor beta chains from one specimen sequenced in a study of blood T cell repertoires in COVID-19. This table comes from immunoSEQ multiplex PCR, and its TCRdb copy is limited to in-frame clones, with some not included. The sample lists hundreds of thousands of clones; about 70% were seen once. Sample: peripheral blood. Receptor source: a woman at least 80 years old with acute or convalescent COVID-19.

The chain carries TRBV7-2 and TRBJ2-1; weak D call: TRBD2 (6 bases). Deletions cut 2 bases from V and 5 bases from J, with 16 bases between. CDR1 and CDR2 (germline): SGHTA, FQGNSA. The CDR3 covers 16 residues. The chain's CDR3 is CASSLNVGGANNEQFF. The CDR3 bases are TGTGCCAGCAGCTTAAATGTCGGCGGGGCCAACAATGAGCAGTTCTTC.

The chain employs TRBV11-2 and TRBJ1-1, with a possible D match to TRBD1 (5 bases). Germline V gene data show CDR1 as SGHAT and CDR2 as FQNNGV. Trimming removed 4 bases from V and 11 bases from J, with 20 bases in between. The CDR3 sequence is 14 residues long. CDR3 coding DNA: TGTGCCAGCAGCTCCCTCACAGGTACTTTAACGGCTTTCTTT. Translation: CASSSLTGTLTAFF.

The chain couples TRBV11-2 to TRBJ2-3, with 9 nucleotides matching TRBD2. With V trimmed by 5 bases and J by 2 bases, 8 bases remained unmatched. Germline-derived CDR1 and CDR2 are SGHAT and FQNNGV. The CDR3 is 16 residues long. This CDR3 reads CASSPGTSRPTDTQYF. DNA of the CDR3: TGTGCCAGCAGCCCCGGGACTAGCAGACCCACAGATACGCAGTATTTT.

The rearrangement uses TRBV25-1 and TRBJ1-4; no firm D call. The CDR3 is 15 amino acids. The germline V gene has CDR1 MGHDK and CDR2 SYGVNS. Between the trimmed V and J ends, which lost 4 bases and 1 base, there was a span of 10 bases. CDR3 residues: CASSVPGVTNEKLFF. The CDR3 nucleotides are TGTGCCAGCAGTGTCCCCGGGGTAACTAATGAAAAACTGTTTTTT.

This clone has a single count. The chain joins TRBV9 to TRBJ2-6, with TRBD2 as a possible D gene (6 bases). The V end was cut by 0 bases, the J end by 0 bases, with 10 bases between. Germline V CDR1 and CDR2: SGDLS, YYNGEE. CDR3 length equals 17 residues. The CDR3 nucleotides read TGTGCCAGCAGCGTAGGGGCGGGGATCTCTGGGGCCAACGTCCTGACTTTC. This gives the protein CASSVGAGISGANVLTF.

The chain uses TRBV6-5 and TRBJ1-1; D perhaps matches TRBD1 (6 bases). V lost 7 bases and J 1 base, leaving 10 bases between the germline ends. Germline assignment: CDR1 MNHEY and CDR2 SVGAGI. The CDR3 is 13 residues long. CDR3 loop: CASTEQGNTEAFF. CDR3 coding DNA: TGTGCCAGCACAGAACAGGGGAACACTGAAGCTTTCTTT.

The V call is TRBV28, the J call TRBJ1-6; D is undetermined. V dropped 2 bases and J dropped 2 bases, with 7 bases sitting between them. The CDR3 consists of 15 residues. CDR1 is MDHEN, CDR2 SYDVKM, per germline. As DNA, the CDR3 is TGTGCCAGCAGTTTACTGGCAGCCTATAATTCACCCCTCCACTTT. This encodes CASSLLAAYNSPLHF. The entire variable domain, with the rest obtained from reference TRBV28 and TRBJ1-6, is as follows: DVKVTQSSRYLVKRTGEKVFLECVQDMDHENMFWYRQDPGLGLRLIYFSYDVKMKEKGDIPEGYSVSREKKERFSLILESASTNQTSMYLCASSLLAAYNSPLHFGNGTRLTVT.

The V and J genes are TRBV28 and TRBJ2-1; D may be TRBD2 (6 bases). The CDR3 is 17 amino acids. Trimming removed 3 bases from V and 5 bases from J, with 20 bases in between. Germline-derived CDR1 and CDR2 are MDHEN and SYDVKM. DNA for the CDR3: TGTGCCAGCAGTTTCTTTGACTGGAGGGGTAGCAACAATGAGCAGTTCTTC. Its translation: CASSFFDWRGSNNEQFF.

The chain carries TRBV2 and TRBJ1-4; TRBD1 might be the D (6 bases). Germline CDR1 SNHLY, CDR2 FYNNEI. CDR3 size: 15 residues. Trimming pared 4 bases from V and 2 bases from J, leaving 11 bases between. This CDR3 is CASSVQGLTNEKLFF. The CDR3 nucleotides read TGTGCCAGCAGTGTTCAGGGGCTCACTAATGAAAAACTGTTTTTT.

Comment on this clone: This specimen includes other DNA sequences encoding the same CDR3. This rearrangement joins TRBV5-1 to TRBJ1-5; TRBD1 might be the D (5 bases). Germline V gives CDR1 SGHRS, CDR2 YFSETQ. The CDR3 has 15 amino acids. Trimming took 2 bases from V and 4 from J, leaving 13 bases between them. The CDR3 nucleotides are TGCGCCAGCAGCTTAGGGCAGGGACTTAATCAGCCCCAGCATTTT. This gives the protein CASSLGQGLNQPQHF.

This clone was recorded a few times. The CDR3 region has the DNA TGTGCCAGCAGCCCCGGCGGGACAGGGGTTTCTAACTATGGCTACACCTTC. Translated, it gives CASSPGGTGVSNYGYTF. The chain joins TRBV5-4 to TRBJ1-2; 10 bases agree with TRBD1. The V gene end was trimmed by 4 bases and the J gene end by 0 bases; junction bases not matched to a gene: 9. CDR3 length equals 17 residues. Germline V gene data show CDR1 as SGHNT and CDR2 as YYREEE (reference sequence).

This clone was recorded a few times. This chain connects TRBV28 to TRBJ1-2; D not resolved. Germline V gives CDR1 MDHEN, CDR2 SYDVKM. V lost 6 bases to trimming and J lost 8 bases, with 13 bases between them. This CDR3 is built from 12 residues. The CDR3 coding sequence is TGTGCCAGCAGCCTGAGGGCGAGGGGCTACACCTTC. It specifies CASSLRARGYTF.

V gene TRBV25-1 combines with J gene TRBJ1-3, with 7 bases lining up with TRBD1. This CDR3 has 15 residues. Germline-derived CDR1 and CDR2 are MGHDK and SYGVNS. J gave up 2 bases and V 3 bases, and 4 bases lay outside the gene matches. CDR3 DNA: TGTGCCAGCAGTGACCCGACAGGGACTGGAAACACCATATATTTT. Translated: CASSDPTGTGNTIYF.

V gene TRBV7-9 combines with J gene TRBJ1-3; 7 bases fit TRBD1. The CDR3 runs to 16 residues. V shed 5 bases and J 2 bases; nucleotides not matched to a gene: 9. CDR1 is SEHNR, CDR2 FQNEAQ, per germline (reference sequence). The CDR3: CASSPNQGEAGNTIYF. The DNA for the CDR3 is TGTGCCAGCAGCCCCAATCAGGGGGAGGCTGGAAACACCATATATTTT.

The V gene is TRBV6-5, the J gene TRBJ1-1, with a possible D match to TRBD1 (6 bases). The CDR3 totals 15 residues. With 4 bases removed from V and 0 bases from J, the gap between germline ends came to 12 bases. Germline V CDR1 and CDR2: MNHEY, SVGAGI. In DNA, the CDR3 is TGTGCCAGCAGTTCAGGACAGCCCATGAACACTGAAGCTTTCTTT. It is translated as CASSSGQPMNTEAFF.

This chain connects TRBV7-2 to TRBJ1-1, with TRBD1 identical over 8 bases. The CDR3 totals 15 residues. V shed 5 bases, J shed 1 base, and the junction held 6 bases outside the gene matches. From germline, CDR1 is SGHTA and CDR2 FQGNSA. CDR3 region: CASSATGGSNTEAFF. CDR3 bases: TGTGCCAGCAGCGCTACAGGGGGATCGAACACTGAAGCTTTCTTT.

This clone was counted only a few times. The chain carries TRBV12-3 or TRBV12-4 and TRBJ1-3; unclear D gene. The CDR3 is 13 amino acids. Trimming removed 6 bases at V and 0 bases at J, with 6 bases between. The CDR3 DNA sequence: TGTGCCAGCAGGACAAGCTCTGGAAACACCATATATTTT. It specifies CASRTSSGNTIYF.

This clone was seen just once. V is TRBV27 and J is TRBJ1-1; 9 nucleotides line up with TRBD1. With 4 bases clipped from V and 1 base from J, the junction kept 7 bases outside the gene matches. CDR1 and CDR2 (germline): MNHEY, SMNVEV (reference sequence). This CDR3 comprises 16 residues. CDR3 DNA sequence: TGTGCCAGCAGTTCCACAGGGGGCATGAGGAACACTGAAGCTTTCTTT. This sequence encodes CASSSTGGMRNTEAFF.

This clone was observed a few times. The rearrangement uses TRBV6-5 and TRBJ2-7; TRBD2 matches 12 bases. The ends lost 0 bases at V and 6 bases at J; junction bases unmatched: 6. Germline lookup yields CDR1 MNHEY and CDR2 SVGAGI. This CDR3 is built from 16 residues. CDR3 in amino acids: CASSYSTSGSRSEQYF. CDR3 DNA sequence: TGTGCCAGCAGTTACTCGACTAGCGGGAGTAGGAGCGAGCAGTACTTC.